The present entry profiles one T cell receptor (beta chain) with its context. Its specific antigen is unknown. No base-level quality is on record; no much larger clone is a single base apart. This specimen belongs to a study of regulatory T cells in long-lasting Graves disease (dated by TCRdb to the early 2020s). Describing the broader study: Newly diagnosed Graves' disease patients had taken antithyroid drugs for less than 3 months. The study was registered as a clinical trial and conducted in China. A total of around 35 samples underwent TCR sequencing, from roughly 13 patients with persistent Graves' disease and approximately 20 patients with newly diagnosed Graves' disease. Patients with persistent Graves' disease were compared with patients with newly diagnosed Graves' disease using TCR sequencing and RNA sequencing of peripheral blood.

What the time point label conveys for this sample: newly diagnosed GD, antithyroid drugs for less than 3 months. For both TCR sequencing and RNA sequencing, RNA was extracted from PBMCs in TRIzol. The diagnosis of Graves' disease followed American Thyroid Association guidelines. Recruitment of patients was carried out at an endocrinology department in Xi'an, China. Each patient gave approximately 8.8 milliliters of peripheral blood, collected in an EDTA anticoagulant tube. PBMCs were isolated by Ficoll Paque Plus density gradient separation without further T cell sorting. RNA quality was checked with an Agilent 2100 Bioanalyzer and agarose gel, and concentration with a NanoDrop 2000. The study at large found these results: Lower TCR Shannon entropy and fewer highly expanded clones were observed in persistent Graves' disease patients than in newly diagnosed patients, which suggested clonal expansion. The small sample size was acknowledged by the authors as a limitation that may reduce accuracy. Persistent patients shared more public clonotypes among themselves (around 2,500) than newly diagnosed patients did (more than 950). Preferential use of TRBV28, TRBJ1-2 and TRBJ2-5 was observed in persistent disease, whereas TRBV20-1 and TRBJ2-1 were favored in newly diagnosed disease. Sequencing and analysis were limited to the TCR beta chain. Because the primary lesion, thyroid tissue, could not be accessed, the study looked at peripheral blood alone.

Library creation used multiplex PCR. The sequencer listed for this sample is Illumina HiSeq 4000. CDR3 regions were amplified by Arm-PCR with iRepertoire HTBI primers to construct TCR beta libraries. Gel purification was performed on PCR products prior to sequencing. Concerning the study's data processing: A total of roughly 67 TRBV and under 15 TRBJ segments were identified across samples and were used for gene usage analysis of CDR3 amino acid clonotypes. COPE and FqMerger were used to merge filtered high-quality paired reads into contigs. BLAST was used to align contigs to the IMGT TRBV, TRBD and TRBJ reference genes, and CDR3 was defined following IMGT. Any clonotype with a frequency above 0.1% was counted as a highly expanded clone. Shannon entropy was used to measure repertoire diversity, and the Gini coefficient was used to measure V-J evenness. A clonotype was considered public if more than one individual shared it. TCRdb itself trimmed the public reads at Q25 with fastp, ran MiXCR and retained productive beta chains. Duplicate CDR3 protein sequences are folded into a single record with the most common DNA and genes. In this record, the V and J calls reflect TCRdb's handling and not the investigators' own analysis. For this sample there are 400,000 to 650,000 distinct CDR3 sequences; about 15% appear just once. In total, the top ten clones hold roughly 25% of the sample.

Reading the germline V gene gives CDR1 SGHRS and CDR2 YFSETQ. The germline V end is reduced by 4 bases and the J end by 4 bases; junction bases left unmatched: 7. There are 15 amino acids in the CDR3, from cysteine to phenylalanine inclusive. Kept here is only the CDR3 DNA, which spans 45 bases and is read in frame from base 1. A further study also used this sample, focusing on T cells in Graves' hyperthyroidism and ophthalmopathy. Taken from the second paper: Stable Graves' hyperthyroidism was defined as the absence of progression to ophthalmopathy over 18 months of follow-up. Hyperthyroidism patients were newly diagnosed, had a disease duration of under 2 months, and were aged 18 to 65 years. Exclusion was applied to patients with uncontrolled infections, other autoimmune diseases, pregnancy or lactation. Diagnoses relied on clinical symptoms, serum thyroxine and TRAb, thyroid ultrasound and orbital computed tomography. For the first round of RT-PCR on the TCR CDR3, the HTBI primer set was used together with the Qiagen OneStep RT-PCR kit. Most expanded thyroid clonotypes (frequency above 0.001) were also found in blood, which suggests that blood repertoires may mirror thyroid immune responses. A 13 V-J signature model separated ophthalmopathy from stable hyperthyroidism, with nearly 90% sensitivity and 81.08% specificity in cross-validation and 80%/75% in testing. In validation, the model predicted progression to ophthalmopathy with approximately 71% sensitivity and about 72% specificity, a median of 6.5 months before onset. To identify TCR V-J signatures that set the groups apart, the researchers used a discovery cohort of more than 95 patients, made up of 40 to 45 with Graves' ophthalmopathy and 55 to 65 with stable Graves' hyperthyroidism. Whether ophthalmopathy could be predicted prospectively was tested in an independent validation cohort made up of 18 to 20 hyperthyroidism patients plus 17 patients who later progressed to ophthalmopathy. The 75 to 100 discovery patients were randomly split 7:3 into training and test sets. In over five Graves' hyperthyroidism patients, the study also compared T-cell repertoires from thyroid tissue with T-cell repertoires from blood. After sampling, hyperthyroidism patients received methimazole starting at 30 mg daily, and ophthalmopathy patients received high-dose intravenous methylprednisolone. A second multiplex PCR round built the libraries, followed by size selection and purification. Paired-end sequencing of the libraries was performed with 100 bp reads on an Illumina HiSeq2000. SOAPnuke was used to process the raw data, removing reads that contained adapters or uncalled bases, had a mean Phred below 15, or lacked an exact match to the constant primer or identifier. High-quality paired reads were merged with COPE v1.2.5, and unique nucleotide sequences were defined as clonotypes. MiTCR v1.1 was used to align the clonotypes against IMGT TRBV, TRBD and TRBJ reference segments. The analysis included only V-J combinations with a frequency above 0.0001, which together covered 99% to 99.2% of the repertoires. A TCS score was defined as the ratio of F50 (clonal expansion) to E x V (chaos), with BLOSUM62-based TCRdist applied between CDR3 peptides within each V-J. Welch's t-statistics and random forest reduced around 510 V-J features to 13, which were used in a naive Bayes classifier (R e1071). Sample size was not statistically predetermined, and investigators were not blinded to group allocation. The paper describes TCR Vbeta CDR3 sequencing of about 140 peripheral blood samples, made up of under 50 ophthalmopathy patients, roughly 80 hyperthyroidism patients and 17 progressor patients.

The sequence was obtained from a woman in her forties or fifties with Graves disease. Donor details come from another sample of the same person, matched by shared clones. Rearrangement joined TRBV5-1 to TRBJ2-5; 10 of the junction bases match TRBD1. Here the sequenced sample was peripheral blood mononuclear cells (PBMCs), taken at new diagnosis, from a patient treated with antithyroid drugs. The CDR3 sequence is CASSTTGGSGETQYF. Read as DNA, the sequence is TGCGCCAGCAGCACGACAGGGGGCTCGGGAGAGACCCAGTACTTC.